This paragraph covers one T cell receptor (beta chain) sequence. From germline, CDR1 is ENHRY and CDR2 SYGVKD. Trimming pared 4 bases from V and 0 bases from J, leaving 9 bases between. This CDR3 contains 14 residues. TCR beta chains were sequenced at survey level with immunoSEQ. Assay: immunoSEQ multiplex PCR; the TCRdb copy retains only in-frame clones and omits some. The sample records 45,000 to 55,000 clones, about 92% being singletons. This clonotype was sampled from a man aged 40-50 years with rheumatoid arthritis. Material: PBMCs. The chain uses TRBV10-3 and TRBJ2-5, with a possible D match to TRBD1 (6 bases). The CDR3 region is CAISAGVYQETQYF. CDR3 DNA: TGTGCCATCAGTGCAGGGGTCTACCAAGAGACCCAGTACTTC.